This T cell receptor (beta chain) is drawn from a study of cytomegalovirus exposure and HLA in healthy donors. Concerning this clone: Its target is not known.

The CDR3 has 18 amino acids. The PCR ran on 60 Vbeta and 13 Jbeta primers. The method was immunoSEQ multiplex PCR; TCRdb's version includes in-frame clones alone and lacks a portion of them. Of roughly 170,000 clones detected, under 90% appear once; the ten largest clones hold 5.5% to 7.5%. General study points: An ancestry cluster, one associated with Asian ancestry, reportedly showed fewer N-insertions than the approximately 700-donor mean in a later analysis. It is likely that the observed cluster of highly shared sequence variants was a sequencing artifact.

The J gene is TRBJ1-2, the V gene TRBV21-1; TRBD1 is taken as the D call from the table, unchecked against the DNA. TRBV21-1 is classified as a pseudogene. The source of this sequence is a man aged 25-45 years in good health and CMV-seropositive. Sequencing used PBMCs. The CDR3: CASSKPRDRADTGSGYTF. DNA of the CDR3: TGTGCCAGCAGCAAACCCCGGGACAGGGCCGACACGGGTAGTGGCTACACCTTC.